This TCR beta chain was found in a study of identical twins. Findings and caveats of the study: Memory repertoires lacked the insertion deficit that abundant cord blood beta clonotypes showed. Among beta out-of-frame sequences, excess sharing between twins appeared weaker.

This clonotype was counted a few times. Its antigen remains unidentified. The CDR3 runs 12 residues. V dropped 4 bases and J dropped 5 bases, with 6 bases sitting between them. The germline gives CDR1 DFQATT, CDR2 SNEGSKA (reference sequence). Addition of a universal primer site occurred through template switching, and cDNA carried unique molecular identifiers. TCRdb re-called the 5' RACE reads through MiXCR, storing one row per CDR3 protein. The table shows just over 450,000 distinct CDR3 sequences, with 12% to 15% occurring only once. These data were likewise used in another study, on yellow fever vaccine responses in identical twins.

Specimen: CD4+ T cells sorted from blood. The clonotype was recovered from a young woman in good health. The genes are TRBV20-1 and TRBJ1-6; D not resolved. CDR3: CSAKSNNSPLHF. In DNA, the CDR3 is TGCAGTGCTAAGAGTAATAATTCACCCCTCCACTTT.